The 11 T cell receptor beta chains in this list originate from one sample, sequenced in a study of beta chain features in type 1 diabetes. Study-wide results and caveats: Moderate but significant shortening of TCRB CDR3s was recorded in all four CD4+ subsets from Type 1 diabetes patients.

Isolated RNA was reverse transcribed in full, so expressed TCRB transcripts were sequenced. Only in-frame clones appear in the TCRdb table, and some are missing; sequencing was by immunoSEQ multiplex PCR. The sample includes approximately 160,000 clones, roughly 60% of them seen just once. Their target antigens are unknown. The sequenced sample consisted of naive CD4+ T cells from blood. The source of these receptors is a man younger than 45 with type 1 diabetes.

This chain connects TRBV7-2 to TRBJ1-2; the match to TRBD1 covers 8 bases. CDR1 SGHTA and CDR2 FQGNSA come from the germline V gene. V lost 4 bases to trimming and J lost 4 bases; unmatched junction nucleotides: 14. The CDR3 has 17 amino acids. The CDR3 reads CASSSTPRTGMFYGYTF. CDR3 in DNA: TGTGCCAGCAGCTCCACGCCACGGACAGGGATGTTCTATGGCTACACCTTC.

The CDR3 DNA reads TGTGCCAGCAGCATCCGGACAGGGCGTAGCGAGCAGTACTTC. It yields the protein CASSIRTGRSEQYF. This sequence joins TRBV13 and TRBJ2-7; TRBD1 matches 8 bases. Germline V gives CDR1 PRHDT, CDR2 FYEKMQ (reference sequence). The V and J ends lost 5 bases and 6 bases, in that order; junction bases with no gene match: 9. The CDR3 covers 14 residues.

V is TRBV9 and J is TRBJ2-1; tentatively, D is TRBD1 (6 bases). The CDR3 contains 15 residues. V was pared by 0 bases and J by 5 bases, with 12 bases between. The germline CDR1 and CDR2 sequences are SGDLS and YYNGEE. This CDR3 is CASSVGGTRDNEQFF. The DNA for the CDR3 is TGTGCCAGCAGCGTAGGTGGGACAAGAGACAATGAGCAGTTCTTC.

The rearrangement links TRBV30 to TRBJ2-1; D is possibly TRBD1 (6 bases). V lost 0 bases and J lost 9, with 12 bases in between. The CDR3 is made up of 13 amino acids. CDR1 GTSNPN and CDR2 SVGIG come from the germline V gene (reference sequence). The chain's CDR3 is CAWSVYREGEQFF. In DNA, the CDR3 is TGTGCCTGGAGTGTCTACAGGGAAGGTGAGCAGTTCTTC. Filled out from reference TRBV30 and TRBJ2-1, the complete variable domain reads SQTIHQWPATLVQPVGSPLSLECTVEGTSNPNLYWYRQAAGRGLQLLFYSVGIGQISSEVPQNLSASRPQDRQFILSSKKLLLSDSGFYLCAWSVYREGEQFFGPGTRLTVL.

V is TRBV28 and J is TRBJ1-2, with unresolved D. This CDR3 comprises 15 residues. Trimming stripped 3 bases from V and 3 bases from J, with 14 bases between. In germline, CDR1 is MDHEN, CDR2 SYDVKM. The CDR3 DNA sequence: TGTGCCAGCAGTTTGCACAGTGTGGGCGACTATGGCTACACCTTC. The encoded protein is CASSLHSVGDYGYTF.

The chain has TRBV7-2 and TRBJ2-3; the D call may be TRBD1 or TRBD2 (6 bases each). Germline lookup yields CDR1 SGHTA and CDR2 FQGNSA. The CDR3 has 16 amino acids. V was shortened by 6 bases and J by 2 bases, with 18 bases between the two germline ends. DNA of the CDR3: TGTGCCAGCAGGAAGCTGGGGGGCGCAGCCACAGATACGCAGTATTTT. Translating it yields CASRKLGGAATDTQYF.

This clone was observed a handful of times. V and J are TRBV9 and TRBJ1-1; D not resolved. CDR3 length equals 13 residues. Germline V gene lookup returns CDR1 SGDLS and CDR2 YYNGEE. The ends were cut back, 0 bases at V and 10 bases at J, with 13 bases in the middle. Here the CDR3 DNA reads TGTGCCAGCAGCGTAGTTACCTCTGGTCGAGCTTTCTTT. Its translation: CASSVVTSGRAFF.

Note on this clone: The sample holds other DNA sequences that translate to the same CDR3. V is TRBV29-1 and J is TRBJ2-2, with TRBD2 matching 7 bases. The CDR3 extends over 14 amino acids. CDR1 is SQVTM, CDR2 ANQGSEA, per germline. The ends lost 5 bases at V and 0 bases at J; junction bases unmatched: 3. The chain's CDR3 is CSVPGGTNTGELFF. The CDR3 bases are TGCAGCGTTCCGGGGGGTACGAACACCGGGGAGCTGTTTTTT.

The chain carries TRBV27 and TRBJ2-3; 11 bases are a match to TRBD2. V was pared by 3 bases and J by 0 bases, with 2 bases of the junction left unmatched. Germline values: CDR1 MNHEY, CDR2 SMNVEV (reference sequence). The CDR3 contains 16 residues. The CDR3 bases are TGTGCCAGCAGTTTCCTAGCGGGGGGAAGCACAGATACGCAGTATTTT. Translation gives CASSFLAGGSTDTQYF.

The chain joins TRBV4-3 to TRBJ1-1; no firm D call. The CDR3 covers 14 residues. Germline-derived CDR1 and CDR2 are LGHNA and YSLEER. Trimming took off 0 bases at V and 5 bases at J, with 10 bases between the two ends. CDR3 bases: TGCGCCAGCAGCCAAGATCATCGGGGTACTGAAGCTTTCTTT. Residues: CASSQDHRGTEAFF.

V is TRBV6-5 and J is TRBJ2-1; no reliable D call. V was trimmed by 6 bases and J by 4 bases, leaving 4 bases between them. Germline values: CDR1 MNHEY, CDR2 SVGAGI. CDR3 length: 11 amino acids. This chain's CDR3 is CASSLYNEQFF. DNA for the CDR3: TGTGCCAGCAGCCTATACAATGAGCAGTTCTTC.